This TCR beta chain was recorded in a study of blood T cell repertoires in COVID-19. Study-level background: All recovered Cohort 3 donors got two negative PCRs, got clearance, or saw symptom resolution.

The study assigned cohorts using participant-reported clinical history. Original processing methods: Estimated nucleated cell counts came from reference gene primer amplification. The method was immunoSEQ multiplex PCR; TCRdb's version includes in-frame clones alone and lacks a portion of them. D and trimming were read from the DNA, whereas the V and J calls and clone size are those reported in that table. The repertoire includes 250,000 to 350,000 clones, 88% of them detected once, and 2% to 2.5% sits in the top ten. With V trimmed by 5 bases and J by 6 bases, 3 bases remained unmatched. CDR1 LNHDA and CDR2 SQIVND come from the germline V gene (reference sequence). The CDR3 spans 12 residues.

The genes are TRBV19 and TRBJ1-1; TRBD1 matches at 7 bases. Specimen: PBMCs or T cells enriched from blood (not recorded which). This clonotype was sampled from a woman aged 55-70 years in a cohort exposed to, infected with or recovered from COVID-19 (not recorded which). The CDR3 DNA reads TGTGCCAGTAGTGCAGGGGGTTCTGAAGCTTTCTTT. Residues: CASSAGGSEAFF. The whole variable domain, remainder taken from reference TRBV19 and TRBJ1-1, is DGGITQSPKYLFRKEGQNVTLSCEQNLNHDAMYWYRQDPGQGLRLIYYSQIVNDFQKGDIAEGYSVSREKKESFPLTVTSAQKNPTAFYLCASSAGGSEAFFGQGTRLTVV.